This T cell receptor beta chain was identified during a study of early T cells in non-severe SARS-CoV-2 infection. Across the whole study: Sequencing of bulk RNA from unsorted whole blood was done, without chain pairing.

This clonotype occurred many times. Its antigen is not identified. Individually, cDNA molecules had unique molecular identifiers attached to them. TCRdb re-called the 5' RACE reads with MiXCR, one entry per CDR3 protein. The table shows about 83,000 distinct CDR3 sequences, with about 13% occurring only once. CDR1 is SGHRS, CDR2 YFSETQ, per germline. Trimming pared 4 bases from V and 0 bases from J, leaving 7 bases between. The CDR3 sequence is 13 residues long. Findings of the study overall: VDJdb matching favored anti-spike CD8 responses, missing private and CD4 specificities.

The genes are TRBV5-1 and TRBJ1-2; D uncertain. Material: whole blood. The TCR originated in an adult who was a healthcare worker with PCR-confirmed SARS-CoV-2 infection or an uninfected control (not recorded which). CDR3 sequence reads: CASSPSPNYGYTF. The CDR3 DNA sequence: TGCGCCAGCAGCCCCTCGCCTAACTATGGCTACACCTTC.